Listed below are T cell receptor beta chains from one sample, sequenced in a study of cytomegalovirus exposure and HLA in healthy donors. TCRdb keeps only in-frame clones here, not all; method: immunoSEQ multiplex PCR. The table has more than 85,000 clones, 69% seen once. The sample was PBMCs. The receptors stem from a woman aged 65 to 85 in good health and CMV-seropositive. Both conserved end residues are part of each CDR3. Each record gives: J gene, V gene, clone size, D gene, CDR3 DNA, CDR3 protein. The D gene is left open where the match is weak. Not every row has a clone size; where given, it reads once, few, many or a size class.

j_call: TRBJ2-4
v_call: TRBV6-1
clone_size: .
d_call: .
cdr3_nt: TGTGCCAGCAGTGCACAGGGAAACATTCAGTACTTC
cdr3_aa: CASSAQGNIQYF

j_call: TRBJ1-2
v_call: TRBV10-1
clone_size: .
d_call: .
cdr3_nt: TGCGCCAGCAGTTACCAGAGGGCCTATGGCTACACCTTC
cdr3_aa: CASSYQRAYGYTF

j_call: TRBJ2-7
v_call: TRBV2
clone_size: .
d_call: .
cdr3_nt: TGTGCCAGCAGCGGGGAGAGAAGGACAGACTCCTACGAGCAGTACTTC
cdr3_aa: CASSGERRTDSYEQYF

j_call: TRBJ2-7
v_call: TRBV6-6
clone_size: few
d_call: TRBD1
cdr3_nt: TGTGCCAGCAGTTACTCGGGGGACAGCTACGAGCAGTACTTC
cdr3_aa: CASSYSGDSYEQYF

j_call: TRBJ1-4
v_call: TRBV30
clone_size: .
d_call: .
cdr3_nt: TGTGCCTGGAGCCGCGGTTTTCTAGAAAAACTGTTTTTT
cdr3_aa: CAWSRGFLEKLFF

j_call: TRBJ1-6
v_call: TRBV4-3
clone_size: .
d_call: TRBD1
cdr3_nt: TGCGCCAGCAGCCTAACCGGGACAGTTAATTCACCCCTCCACTTT
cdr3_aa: CASSLTGTVNSPLHF

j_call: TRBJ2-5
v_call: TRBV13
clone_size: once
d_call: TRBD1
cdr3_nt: TGTGCCAGCAGCCCCCGGGACAGTCCCCAAGAGACCCAGTACTTC
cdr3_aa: CASSPRDSPQETQYF

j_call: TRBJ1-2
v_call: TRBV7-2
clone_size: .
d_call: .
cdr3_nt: TGTGCCAGCAGTATTTCGAGGGTTTTTAACTATGGCTACACCTTC
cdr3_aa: CASSISRVFNYGYTF

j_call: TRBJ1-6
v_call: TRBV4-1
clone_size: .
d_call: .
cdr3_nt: TGCGCCAGCAGCCCCTTGAGTCTGCATTCACCCCTCCACTTT
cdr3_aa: CASSPLSLHSPLHF

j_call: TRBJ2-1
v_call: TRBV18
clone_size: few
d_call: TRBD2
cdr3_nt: TGTGCCAGCTCTCCGGGACTAGCGGGGGGGAATGAGCAGTTCTTC
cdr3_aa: CASSPGLAGGNEQFF

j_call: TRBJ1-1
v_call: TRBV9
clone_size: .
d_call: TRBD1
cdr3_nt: TGTGCCAGCAGCCCCGGGACAGGGAGCACTGAAGCTTTCTTT
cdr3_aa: CASSPGTGSTEAFF

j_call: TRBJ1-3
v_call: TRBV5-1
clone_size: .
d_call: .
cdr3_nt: TGCGCCAGCAGCTATTCACAGGACAGTCCTGGAAACACCATATATTTT
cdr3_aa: CASSYSQDSPGNTIYF

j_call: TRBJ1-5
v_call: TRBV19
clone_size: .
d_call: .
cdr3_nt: TGTGCCAGTAGTATTCAGACAGGCTTGGGCAATCAGCCCCAGCATTTT
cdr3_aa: CASSIQTGLGNQPQHF

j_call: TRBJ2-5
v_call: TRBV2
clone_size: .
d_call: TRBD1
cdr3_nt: TGTGCCAGCACCGCCCGGACAGGGGGTGGGGAGACCCAGTACTTC
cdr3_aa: CASTARTGGGETQYF

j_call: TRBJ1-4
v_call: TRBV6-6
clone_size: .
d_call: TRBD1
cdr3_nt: TGTGCCAGCAGTTACTCCGGACAGGGAGTTGAAAAACTGTTTTTT
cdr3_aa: CASSYSGQGVEKLFF

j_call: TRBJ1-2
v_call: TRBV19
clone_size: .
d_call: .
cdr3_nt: TGTGCCAGTAGTTTCTACTCCCGGGGGGGCCGGGCTTATGGCTACACCTTC
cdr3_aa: CASSFYSRGGRAYGYTF

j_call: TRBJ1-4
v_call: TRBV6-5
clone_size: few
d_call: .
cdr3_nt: TGTGCCAGCAGCCCCCGACAAGAGTTCGAAAAACTGTTTTTT
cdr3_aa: CASSPRQEFEKLFF

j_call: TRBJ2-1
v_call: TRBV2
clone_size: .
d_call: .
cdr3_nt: TGTGCCAGCAGTGAAATTCAGGGTACCCTTTACAATGAGCAGTTCTTC
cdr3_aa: CASSEIQGTLYNEQFF

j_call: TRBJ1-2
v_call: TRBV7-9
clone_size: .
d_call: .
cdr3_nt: TGTGCCAGCACCGTCGGGGAAGGGAGCTCTGGCTACACCTTC
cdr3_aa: CASTVGEGSSGYTF

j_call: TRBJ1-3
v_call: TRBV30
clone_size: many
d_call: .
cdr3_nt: TGTGCCTGGAGTGTTGTCCGCGGGCGCGGAAACACCATATATTTT
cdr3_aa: CAWSVVRGRGNTIYF

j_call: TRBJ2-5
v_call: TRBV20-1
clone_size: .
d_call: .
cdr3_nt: TGCAGTGCCTTGAGGTGGGAGACCCAGTACTTC
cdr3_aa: CSALRWETQYF

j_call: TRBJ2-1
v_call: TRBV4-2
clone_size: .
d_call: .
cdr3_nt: TGTGCCAGCAGCCAAGAGGCATCTCTCAATTACAATGAGCAGTTCTTC
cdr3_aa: CASSQEASLNYNEQFF

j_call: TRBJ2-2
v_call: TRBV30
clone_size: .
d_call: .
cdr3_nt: TGTGCCTGGAGTGCAGTAGGGGGTCGGGTCGGGGAGCTGTTTTTT
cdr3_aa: CAWSAVGGRVGELFF

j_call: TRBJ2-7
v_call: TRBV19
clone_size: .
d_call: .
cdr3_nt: TGTGCCAGTGAAGCGGCAGGCACTCACGAGCAGTACTTC
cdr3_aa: CASEAAGTHEQYF

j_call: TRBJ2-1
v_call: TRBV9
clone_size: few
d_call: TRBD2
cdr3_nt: TGTGCCAGCAGCGGGGGGGACTACTCCTACAATGAGCAGTTCTTC
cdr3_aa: CASSGGDYSYNEQFF

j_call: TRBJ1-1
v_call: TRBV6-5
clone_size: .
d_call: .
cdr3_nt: TGTGCCAGCAGTTACTCACAGAACACTGAAGCTTTCTTT
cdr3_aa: CASSYSQNTEAFF

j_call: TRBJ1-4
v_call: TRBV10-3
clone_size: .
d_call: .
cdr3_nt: TGTGCCATCAGTGAGAAGGGGGTAACTAATGAAAAACTGTTTTTT
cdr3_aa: CAISEKGVTNEKLFF

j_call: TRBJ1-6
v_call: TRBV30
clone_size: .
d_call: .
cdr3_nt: TGTGCCTGGAGTGTCCCGGGGTCCTATAATTCACCCCTCCACTTT
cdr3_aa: CAWSVPGSYNSPLHF

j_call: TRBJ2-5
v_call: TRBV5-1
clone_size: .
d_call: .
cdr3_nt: TGCGCCAGCAGCAGTCTCGGGGAGACCCAGTACTTC
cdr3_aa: CASSSLGETQYF

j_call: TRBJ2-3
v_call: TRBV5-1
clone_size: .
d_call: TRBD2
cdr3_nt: TGCGCCAGCAGCTTACGGGGGGGCAGGGAAGATACGCAGTATTTT
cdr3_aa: CASSLRGGREDTQYF

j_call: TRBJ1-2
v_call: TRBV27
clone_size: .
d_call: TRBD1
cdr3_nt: TGTGCCAGCAGTTTCCTAGGACAGGGTCTGTCCTATGGCTACACCTTC
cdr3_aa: CASSFLGQGLSYGYTF

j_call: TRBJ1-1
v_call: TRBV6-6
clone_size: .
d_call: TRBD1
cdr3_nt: TGTGCCAGCAGGCCCCCAGGGGGCTGGGACACTGAAGCTTTCTTT
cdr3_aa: CASRPPGGWDTEAFF

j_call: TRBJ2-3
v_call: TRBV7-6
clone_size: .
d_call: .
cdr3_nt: TGTGCCAGCAGCTTAGGACTAGGGGACACAGATACGCAGTATTTT
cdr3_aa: CASSLGLGDTDTQYF

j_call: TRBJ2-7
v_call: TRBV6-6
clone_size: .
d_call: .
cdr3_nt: TGTGCCAGCAGCACCGGGTCTCCCGGCGAGCAGTACTTC
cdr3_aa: CASSTGSPGEQYF

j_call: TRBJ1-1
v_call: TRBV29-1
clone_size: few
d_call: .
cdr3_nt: TGCAGCGTTGAAGACTTAGCTAACACTGAAGCTTTCTTT
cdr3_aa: CSVEDLANTEAFF

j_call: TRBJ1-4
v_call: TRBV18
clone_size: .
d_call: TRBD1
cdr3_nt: TGTGCCAGCTCACCCCCGGGACAGGGACTAGGTGAAAAACTGTTTTTT
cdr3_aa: CASSPPGQGLGEKLFF

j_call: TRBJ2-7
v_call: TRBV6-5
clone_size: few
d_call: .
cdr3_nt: TGTGCCAGCAGTTACGACAGGCTCTCCTACGAGCAGTACTTC
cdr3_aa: CASSYDRLSYEQYF

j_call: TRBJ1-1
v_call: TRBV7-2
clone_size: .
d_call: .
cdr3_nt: TGTGCCAGCAGCTTAGTCGGGCGGGGCACTGAAGCTTTCTTT
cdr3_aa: CASSLVGRGTEAFF

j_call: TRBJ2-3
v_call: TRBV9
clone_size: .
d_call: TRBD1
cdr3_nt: TGTGCCAGCAGCGTAAGGGGATCCGGGACAGCTCCCACAGATACGCAGTATTTT
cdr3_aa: CASSVRGSGTAPTDTQYF

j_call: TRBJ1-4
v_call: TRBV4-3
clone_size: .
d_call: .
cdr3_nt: TGCGCCAGCAGCCAAGAGACAGGAGATGAAAAACTGTTTTTT
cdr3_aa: CASSQETGDEKLFF

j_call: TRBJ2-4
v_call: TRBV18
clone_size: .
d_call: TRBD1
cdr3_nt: TGTGCCAGCTCACCTCGACAGGGGTGGAACATTCAGTACTTC
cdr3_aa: CASSPRQGWNIQYF

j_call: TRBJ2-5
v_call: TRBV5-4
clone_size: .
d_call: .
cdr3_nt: TGTGCCAGCGCCTTCAGGGGTCAAGAGACCCAGTACTTC
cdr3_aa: CASAFRGQETQYF

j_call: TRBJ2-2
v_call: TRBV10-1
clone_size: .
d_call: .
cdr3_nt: TGCGCCAGCACCTTTAGCAGCACCGGGGAGCTGTTTTTT
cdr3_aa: CASTFSSTGELFF

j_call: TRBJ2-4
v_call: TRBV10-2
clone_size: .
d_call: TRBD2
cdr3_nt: TGCGCCAGCAGTGACGGGGGGATAAACGGAAACATTCAGTACTTC
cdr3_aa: CASSDGGINGNIQYF

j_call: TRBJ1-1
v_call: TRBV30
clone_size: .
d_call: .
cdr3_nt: TGTGCCTGGAGTCCGGGAGTGGGGTTGAAATTTAGGGCTTTCTTT
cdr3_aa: CAWSPGVGLKFRAFF

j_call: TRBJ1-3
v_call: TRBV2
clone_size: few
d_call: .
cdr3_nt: TGTGCCAGCTCAAGAGGTCTTTTCAGCTCTGGAAACACCATATATTTT
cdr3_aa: CASSRGLFSSGNTIYF

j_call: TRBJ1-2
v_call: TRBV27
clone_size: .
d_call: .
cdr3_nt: TGTGCCAGCAGACTGACCTCACATCAGGGGCTCTATGGCTACACCTTC
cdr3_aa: CASRLTSHQGLYGYTF

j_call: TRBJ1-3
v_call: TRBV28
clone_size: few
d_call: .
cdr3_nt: TGTGCCAGCGAGGGCGCTGGAGACTCTGGAAACACCATATATTTT
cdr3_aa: CASEGAGDSGNTIYF

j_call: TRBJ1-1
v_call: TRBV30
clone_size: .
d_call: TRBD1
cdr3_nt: TGTGCCTGGAGACCCGACAGGGGTGAAGCTTTCTTT
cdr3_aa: CAWRPDRGEAFF